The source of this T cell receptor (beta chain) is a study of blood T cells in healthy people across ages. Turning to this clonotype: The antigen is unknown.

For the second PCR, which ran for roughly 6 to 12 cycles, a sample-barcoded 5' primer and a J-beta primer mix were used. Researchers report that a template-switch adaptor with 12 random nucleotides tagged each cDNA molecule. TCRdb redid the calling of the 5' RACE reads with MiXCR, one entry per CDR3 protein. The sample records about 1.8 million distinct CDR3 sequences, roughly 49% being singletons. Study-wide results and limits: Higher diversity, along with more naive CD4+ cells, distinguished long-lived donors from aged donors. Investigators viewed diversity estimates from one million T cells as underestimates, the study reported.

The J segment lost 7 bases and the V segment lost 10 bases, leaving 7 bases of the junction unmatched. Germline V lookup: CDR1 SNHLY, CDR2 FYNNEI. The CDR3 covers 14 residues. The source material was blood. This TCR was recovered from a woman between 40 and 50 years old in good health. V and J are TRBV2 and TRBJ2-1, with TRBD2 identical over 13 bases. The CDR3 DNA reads TGTGCCACCCTGACTAGCGGGGGGATGAATGAGCAGTTCTTC. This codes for CATLTSGGMNEQFF.